This T cell receptor beta chain was documented in a study of cytomegalovirus exposure and HLA in healthy donors. Findings of the study overall: In vitro confirmation showed a few CMV-associated chains to be CMV antigen specific. Analyzed later, most CMV-associated TCR beta chains appeared HLA-restricted.

This CDR3 region has 12 residues. CDR1 and CDR2 (germline): LNHDA, SQIVND (reference sequence). Trimming removed 6 bases from V and 7 bases from J, with 12 bases in between. PCR was performed using 60 Vbeta and 13 Jbeta primers. Using immunoSEQ multiplex PCR, the repertoire was profiled, and TCRdb retains in-frame clones only, with some absent. Seen in this sample are some 120,000 clones; the ten most common clones hold approximately 2.6%. Concerning this clone: Its antigen is not identified.

The chain combines TRBV19 with TRBJ1-1; possibly TRBD1 for D (5 bases). The sequenced material came from PBMCs. The clonotype comes from a man under 40 in good health and CMV-seronegative. The DNA of the CDR3 is TGTGCCAGTAGCAGGGATTTCGGTGAAGCTTTCTTT. Protein product: CASSRDFGEAFF.